This T cell receptor (beta chain) originates from a study of Ad26.COV2.S vaccination and SARS-CoV-2 variants. This table comes from immunoSEQ multiplex PCR, and its TCRdb copy is limited to in-frame clones, with some not included. This table holds fewer than 150,000 clones, 75% to 90% found once. General study results and limits: Vaccinated individuals (as opposed to placebo recipients) had higher spike-specific TCR breadth. Substantial breadth in spike-specific CD8+ and CD4+ T cell responses was reportedly seen after vaccination.

A note on this clone: Its antigen is not known.

Losses at the gene ends were 5 bases for V and 2 bases for J; bases not matched to a gene: 10. The CDR3 has 17 amino acids. Germline V CDR1 and CDR2: WSHSY, SAAADI. The chain recombines TRBV10-2 with TRBJ2-3; 10 positions match TRBD2. This specimen was peripheral blood, taken after recovery from COVID-19. The receptor was derived from a human donor who had recovered from COVID-19. CDR3 DNA: TGCGCCAGCAGTCCTAGCGGGGGCCCGGTCCTCACAGATACGCAGTATTTT. Translated, it gives CASSPSGGPVLTDTQYF.